This TCR beta chain was sequenced for a study of shared clonotypes between healthy human individuals. Study outcomes and limitations: Clonotypes not shared had lower generation probabilities than those common to all four donors.

The naive CD8 subset, CD45RO-negative cells positively selected for CCR7, excluded terminally differentiated effector memory CD45RA+ cells. With regard to this clone: Its specificity is unknown.

Clones were sequenced by immunoSEQ multiplex PCR, and TCRdb holds only the in-frame ones, with some missing. This table has roughly 2 million clones, roughly 95% appearing once. The specimen was naive CD8+ T cells sorted from blood. This TCR was sampled from a man aged 18-30 years in good health.

DNA for the CDR3: TGTGCCAGCAGCGTTGGACAGGGGGTTGAAAAACTGTTTTTT. This codes for CASSVGQGVEKLFF. The V call is TRBV9, the J call TRBJ1-4; the match to TRBD1 covers 10 bases. J was trimmed by 7 bases and V by 2 bases; bases with no gene match: 2. Germline CDR1 SGDLS, CDR2 YYNGEE. The CDR3 is 14 amino acids.